These 7 T cell receptor beta chains share one sample of origin, sequenced in a study of T cells in Graves' hyperthyroidism and ophthalmopathy. Amplification of TCR beta CDR3 regions was performed using RNA transcripts as template. HTBI primers were employed in a first-round RT-PCR of the TCR CDR3. MiXCR was run by TCRdb on the multiplex PCR reads, yielding one entry per CDR3 protein. The sample lists about 400,000 distinct CDR3 sequences, around 13% occurring once. Sequencing input: blood. The receptors were sampled from a young woman with Graves' ophthalmopathy.

This clonotype has at least ten counts. V gene TRBV30 combines with J gene TRBJ1-2, with D maybe TRBD1 (6 bases). V lost 5 bases and J 5 bases, leaving 12 bases between the germline ends. Germline V lookup: CDR1 GTSNPN, CDR2 SVGIG (reference sequence). The CDR3 consists of 12 residues. CDR3 DNA: TGTGCCTGGCAAAATGGACAGTATGGCTACACCTTC. Protein: CAWQNGQYGYTF.

This chain uses TRBV2 with TRBJ2-7; the match to TRBD2 covers 8 bases. With 8 bases clipped from V and 5 bases from J, the junction kept 11 bases outside the gene matches. This CDR3 spans 14 amino acids. CDR1 and CDR2 from the germline V gene are SNHLY and FYNNEI. CDR3 sequence (DNA): TGTGCCAGCTTAAAGCTAGGACTAGCAAACGAGCAGTACTTC. Translation gives CASLKLGLANEQYF.

At least ten counts were recorded for this clonotype. The chain uses TRBV20-1 and TRBJ2-7; 7 bases line up with TRBD1. This CDR3 spans 14 amino acids. V gave up 1 base and J gave up 4 bases; unmatched junction bases: 7. Germline CDR1 is DFQATT and CDR2 is SNEGSKA (reference sequence). The CDR3 spells CSARGRQGSYEQYF. In DNA, the CDR3 is TGCAGTGCTAGAGGTCGACAGGGATCATACGAGCAGTACTTC.

There are a few counts of this clonotype. The V gene is TRBV9, the J gene TRBJ2-1; tentative D call: TRBD2 (6 bases). The CDR3 spans 16 residues. Germline V gene sequence: CDR1 SGDLS, CDR2 YYNGEE. V was trimmed by 2 bases and J by 7 bases, leaving 19 bases between them. In nucleotides, the CDR3 is TGTGCCAGCAGCGTCGGGGACTTCCTGTCCGGGAATGAGCAGTTCTTC. Translating gives CASSVGDFLSGNEQFF.

This chain links TRBV5-6 with TRBJ2-7; TRBD2 aligns across 9 bases. Germline CDR1 is SGHDT and CDR2 is YYEEEE. After removal of 2 bases from V and 0 bases from J, the junction contained 24 bases not matched to a gene. This CDR3 has 22 amino acids. CDR3: CASSLRRTGYLASGVSSYEQYF. CDR3 nucleotide sequence: TGTGCCAGCAGCTTACGTCGAACAGGGTATCTGGCTAGCGGGGTGAGCTCCTACGAGCAGTACTTC.

Regarding this clonotype: A much larger clone sits a single nucleotide away, making a read error possible. The chain couples TRBV28 to TRBJ1-2; D uncertain. The germline V gene encodes CDR1 MDHEN and CDR2 SYDVKM. The ends were cut back, 4 bases at V and 0 bases at J, with 6 bases in the middle. The CDR3 runs to 13 residues. The CDR3, as DNA: TGTGCCAGCAGTTCCAGCCCTAACTATGGCTACACCTTC. Its translation is CASSSSPNYGYTF.

The chain employs TRBV5-5 and TRBJ1-2; D is uncertain. The CDR3 is 15 amino acids. The ends were cut back, 0 bases at V and 0 bases at J, with 9 bases in the middle. Per germline, CDR1 SGHKS and CDR2 YYEKEE (reference sequence). CDR3 in DNA: TGTGCCAGCAGCTTGGAAGTAGCAGCTAACTATGGCTACACCTTC. Amino acid sequence: CASSLEVAANYGYTF.